This passage covers 31 T cell receptor beta chains from one sample sequenced in a study of T and B cells in COVID-19 patients. Blood genomic DNA input for TRB amplification was 250-500 ng. Multiplex PCR with BIOMED2 TRB-A/B primer pools amplified TRB rearrangements. A single record per CDR3 protein comes from TCRdb applying MiXCR to the multiplex PCR reads. The sample carries about 14,000 distinct CDR3 sequences, under 30% recorded once. The sequencing input was blood. The receptors come from a human donor who had recovered from COVID-19.

This clonotype has a handful of counts. The chain recombines TRBV6-2 or TRBV6-3 with TRBJ2-1; 14 nucleotides match TRBD2. Looked up from germline, CDR1 is MNHEY and CDR2 is SVGEGT. CDR3 length equals 16 residues. The V segment lost 6 bases and the J segment 2 bases; nucleotides outside the gene matches: 3. In DNA form, the CDR3 reads TGTGCCAGCAGGCGACTAGCGGGGGGGCCCTACAATGAGCAGTTCTTC. Amino acids: CASRRLAGGPYNEQFF.

This clonotype was counted a few times. The chain carries TRBV14 and TRBJ2-7, with a possible D match to TRBD1 (6 bases). The germline CDR1 and CDR2 sequences are SGHDN and FVKESK. The CDR3 runs to 14 residues. The germline V and J ends were trimmed by 2 bases and 4 bases, with 12 bases remaining between them. CDR3 sequence (DNA): TGTGCCAGCAGCCAACAGGGGTTCGGGTACGAGCAGTACTTC. Protein sequence: CASSQQGFGYEQYF.

The V call is TRBV19, the J call TRBJ1-5; TRBD1 aligns across 7 bases. Germline V gene data show CDR1 as LNHDA and CDR2 as SQIVND (reference sequence). This CDR3 is built from 17 residues. V was clipped by 5 bases and J by 0 bases; unmatched bases: 10. The CDR3 DNA sequence: TGTGCCAGTAGTCCGGGACTACAGGGGTTTAGCAATCAGCCCCAGCATTTT. It yields the protein CASSPGLQGFSNQPQHF.

V gene TRBV27 combines with J gene TRBJ1-2; no definite D call. The CDR3 sequence is 14 residues long. Trimming pared 8 bases from V and 4 bases from J, leaving 17 bases between. The V gene's germline CDR1 is MNHEY and CDR2 SMNVEV (reference sequence). CDR3 in amino acids: CASRGPGSGYGYTF. CDR3 nucleotide sequence: TGTGCCAGCCGCGGGCCGGGATCAGGCTATGGCTACACCTTC.

This clonotype counts as medium-sized (0.01 to 0.1%). The V gene is TRBV29-1, the J gene TRBJ2-7, with 7 nucleotides matching TRBD2. This CDR3 is built from 14 residues. Germline V lookup: CDR1 SQVTM, CDR2 ANQGSEA. After removal of 2 bases from V and 0 bases from J, the junction contained 4 bases not matched to a gene. CDR3 coding DNA: TGCAGCGTTGAACGCGGCGGGGGCTCCTACGAGCAGTACTTC. This sequence encodes CSVERGGGSYEQYF.

This clonotype was recorded a few times. The chain employs TRBV6-5 and TRBJ1-1; D may be TRBD1 (5 bases). Germline CDR1 and CDR2: MNHEY and SVGAGI. V lost 9 bases and J 0 bases, leaving 17 bases between the germline ends. The CDR3 spans 15 residues. The CDR3 reads CASYLSKTVNTEAFF. The CDR3 nucleotides read TGTGCCAGTTACTTGAGTAAGACAGTGAACACTGAAGCTTTCTTT.

Within the sample, this clonotype is medium-sized. The J gene is TRBJ2-7, the V gene TRBV5-5; 7 bases line up with TRBD1. The CDR3 runs 14 residues. Trimming cost V 1 base and J 3 bases; bases outside gene matches: 4. Germline CDR1 SGHKS, CDR2 YYEKEE (reference sequence). The CDR3 DNA reads TGTGCCAGCAGCTTGCTAGCAGGGGGCTACGAGCAGTACTTC. Translation: CASSLLAGGYEQYF. Together with reference TRBV5-5 and TRBJ2-7, the CDR3 gives the full variable domain: DAGVTQSPTHLIKTRGQQVTLRCSPISGHKSVSWYQQVLGQGPQFIFQYYEKEERGRGNFPDRFSARQFPNYSSELNVNALLLGDSALYLCASSLLAGGYEQYFGPGTRLTVT.

This clonotype is medium-sized by share. The chain links TRBV19 to TRBJ2-2, with D perhaps TRBD2 (5 bases). Trimming left V 7 bases short and J 2 bases short, with 11 bases between. The germline gives CDR1 LNHDA, CDR2 SQIVND (reference sequence). CDR3 length equals 14 residues. The CDR3 region has the DNA TGTGCCAGTAAAAGCGGAACTAACACCGGGGAGCTGTTTTTT. This gives the protein CASKSGTNTGELFF.

In its sample, this clonotype is medium-sized. The chain carries TRBV6-6 and TRBJ2-3; D unresolved. Trimming took 6 bases from V and 3 from J, leaving 4 bases between them. The V gene's germline CDR1 is MNHNY and CDR2 SVGAGI (reference sequence). The CDR3 contains 11 residues. CDR3 loop: CASRETDTQYF. CDR3 nucleotide sequence: TGTGCCAGCAGGGAAACAGATACGCAGTATTTT.

V and J are TRBV6-5 and TRBJ2-1; 8 bases agree with TRBD2. V shed 6 bases and J 7 bases; nucleotides not matched to a gene: 14. This CDR3 is 16 amino acids long. CDR1 MNHEY and CDR2 SVGAGI come from the germline V gene. CDR3 protein: CASSPWGREGKNEQFF. CDR3 DNA: TGTGCCAGCAGCCCCTGGGGCCGGGAGGGTAAGAATGAGCAGTTCTTC.

In its sample, this clonotype ranks as medium-sized. The chain uses TRBV19 and TRBJ2-5, with D perhaps TRBD1 or TRBD2 (5 bases each). The CDR3 consists of 16 residues. Germline CDR1 LNHDA, CDR2 SQIVND (reference sequence). V was shortened by 5 bases and J by 7 bases, with 23 bases between the two germline ends. Here the CDR3 DNA reads TGTGCCAGTAGTCCTTATTCGGACACTACGAGGGGGACCCAGTACTTC. This encodes CASSPYSDTTRGTQYF.

Note on this clonotype: Given a much more abundant clone one base away, this may be a read error. V and J are TRBV6-5 and TRBJ2-1; 7 bases match TRBD2. CDR3 size: 17 residues. The germline V gene has CDR1 MNHEY and CDR2 SVGAGI. V lost 1 base to trimming and J lost 3 bases; unmatched junction nucleotides: 9. The CDR3 nucleotides read TGTGCCAGCAGTTACTACACTAGCGAAACGGTCTACAATGAGCAGTTCTTC. It yields the protein CASSYYTSETVYNEQFF.

CDR3 DNA sequence: TGTGCCAGCACAAGCGGGGGGAATTTCCAAGAGACCCAGTACTTC. This codes for CASTSGGNFQETQYF. The J gene is TRBJ2-5, the V gene TRBV6-2 or TRBV6-3, with TRBD2 matching 9 bases. The CDR3 runs to 15 residues. Germline V gives CDR1 MNHEY, CDR2 SVGEGT. Trimming cost V 7 bases and J 1 base; bases outside gene matches: 7.

V usage is TRBV4-3 and J usage is TRBJ2-5, with 8 positions matching TRBD1. This CDR3 region has 17 residues. Germline CDR1 LGHNA, CDR2 YSLEER. J lost 5 bases, V lost 4 bases, and 15 bases had no gene match. The CDR3 spells CASSPGGTGEFEETQYF. The CDR3, as DNA: TGCGCCAGCAGCCCAGGGGGGACAGGAGAGTTCGAGGAGACCCAGTACTTC.

This clonotype was recorded a few times. V gene TRBV27 combines with J gene TRBJ1-1; D is ambiguous. V was cut by 5 bases and J by 3 bases, with 10 bases left in between. The V gene's germline CDR1 is MNHEY and CDR2 SMNVEV (reference sequence). This CDR3 spans 13 amino acids. The CDR3 DNA reads TGTGCCAGCAGTCGTTTGGGAGACACTGAAGCTTTCTTT. It is translated as CASSRLGDTEAFF.

This clonotype was counted once. The chain has TRBV19 and TRBJ2-2, with TRBD2 identical over 13 bases. CDR3 size: 16 residues. The junction had 4 bases not matched to a gene; V was cut back by 6 bases and J by 3 bases. The V gene's germline CDR1 is LNHDA and CDR2 SQIVND (reference sequence). CDR3 region: CASRIGLAGDTGELFF. DNA for the CDR3: TGTGCCAGTAGAATTGGACTAGCGGGAGACACCGGGGAGCTGTTTTTT.

This clonotype is termed medium-sized. V is TRBV19 and J is TRBJ2-3; no firm D call. Looked up from germline, CDR1 is LNHDA and CDR2 is SQIVND (reference sequence). Trimming shortened V by 3 bases and J by 1 base, and 11 bases separated the two germline ends. The CDR3 sequence is 15 residues long. CDR3 nucleotides: TGTGCCAGTAGTATTTTGGTCCGGGGCACAGATACGCAGTATTTT. Amino acid sequence: CASSILVRGTDTQYF.

This clonotype was recorded a few times. V is TRBV18 and J is TRBJ2-1; possibly TRBD2 for D (5 bases). The CDR3 consists of 17 residues. V lost 0 bases to trimming and J lost 7 bases, with 19 bases between them. Looked up from germline, CDR1 is KGHSH and CDR2 is LQKENI. The CDR3 DNA follows: TGTGCCAGCTCACCACCGGGGTGGGAGACCATTGCAAATGAGCAGTTCTTC. Translated, it gives CASSPPGWETIANEQFF.

This clonotype was seen only a few times. CDR3 loop: CASSYNREHQPQHF. The CDR3 DNA reads TGTGCCAGCAGTTATAACCGGGAGCATCAGCCCCAGCATTTT. The J gene is TRBJ1-5, the V gene TRBV6-2 or TRBV6-3; D remains unclear. Germline-derived CDR1 and CDR2 are MNHEY and SVGEGT. V shed 3 bases and J shed 5 bases, with 11 bases lying between them. The CDR3 extends over 14 amino acids.

This chain uses TRBV6-2 or TRBV6-3 with TRBJ2-1, with 14 positions matching TRBD2. V lost 7 bases, J lost 4 bases, and 3 bases stayed unmatched. Germline V gene sequence: CDR1 MNHEY, CDR2 SVGEGT. The CDR3 sequence is 15 residues long. This chain's CDR3 is CASTRLAGGYNEQFF. The CDR3 DNA sequence: TGTGCCAGCACCAGACTAGCGGGAGGGTACAATGAGCAGTTCTTC.

Points on this clonotype: This may be a read error, as it is one base from a much larger clone. This chain joins TRBV6-2 or TRBV6-3 and TRBJ2-1; 7 nucleotides agree with TRBD1. Per the germline V gene, CDR1 is MNHEY and CDR2 is SVGEGT. The CDR3 totals 14 residues. J gave up 10 bases and V 6 bases, and 12 bases lay outside the gene matches. The CDR3 spells CASSHLTGMGEQFF. The CDR3 DNA follows: TGTGCCAGCAGCCATCTGACAGGGATGGGAGAGCAGTTCTTC.

This clonotype was detected a few times. The V call is TRBV14, the J call TRBJ2-2, with unresolved D. The CDR3 has 16 residues. V shed 0 bases and J shed 9 bases, with 17 bases lying between them. Germline V CDR1 and CDR2: SGHDN, FVKESK. CDR3 DNA sequence: TGTGCCAGCAGCCAAGATCATGCCTCCTTGGCTAGGGAGCTGTTTTTT. Translation: CASSQDHASLARELFF.

This clonotype is labeled as medium-sized. The CDR3 is CASSTEAGTGYSPLHF. The CDR3, as DNA: TGTGCCAGTAGTACCGAGGCCGGGACAGGGTATTCACCCCTCCACTTT. The chain employs TRBV19 and TRBJ1-6; 9 nucleotides match TRBD1. CDR1 and CDR2 (germline): LNHDA, SQIVND (reference sequence). V was clipped by 4 bases and J by 8 bases; unmatched bases: 9. The CDR3 consists of 16 residues.

Many counts were recorded for this clonotype. DNA for the CDR3: TGTGCCAGCAGTTCGGGACTAGCGGGGTACAATGAGCAGTTCTTC. The encoded protein is CASSSGLAGYNEQFF. J is TRBJ2-1 and V is TRBV6-5; 13 positions match TRBD2. The CDR3 length is 15 residues. With 4 bases clipped from V and 4 bases from J, the junction kept 1 base outside the gene matches. Germline-derived CDR1 and CDR2 are MNHEY and SVGAGI.

The chain joins TRBV19 to TRBJ2-4; 9 nucleotides agree with TRBD2. CDR3 length: 14 residues. Germline trimming cut 5 bases from V and 8 bases from J; bases unmatched to any gene: 7. Looked up from germline, CDR1 is LNHDA and CDR2 is SQIVND (reference sequence). This CDR3 reads CASSPGLAKYIQYF. CDR3 nucleotides: TGTGCCAGTAGTCCAGGACTAGCGAAGTACATTCAGTACTTC.

This clonotype counts as medium-sized. The rearrangement joins TRBV30 to TRBJ1-6; no firm D call. V was trimmed by 5 bases and J by 7 bases, leaving 9 bases between them. CDR1 and CDR2 from the germline V gene are GTSNPN and SVGIG (reference sequence). The CDR3 contains 12 residues. The CDR3 protein is CAWGRNNSPLHF. The CDR3, as DNA: TGTGCCTGGGGACGGAACAATTCACCCCTCCACTTT.

This chain connects TRBV29-1 to TRBJ2-1, with TRBD1 matching over 10 bases. This CDR3 contains 14 residues. CDR1 SQVTM and CDR2 ANQGSEA come from the germline V gene. V lost 6 bases, J lost 6 bases, and 8 bases stayed unmatched. The CDR3, as DNA: TGCAGCGTCGTGGGACAGGGGTTGAGCAATGAGCAGTTCTTC. Amino acid sequence: CSVVGQGLSNEQFF.

In its sample, this clonotype ranks as medium-sized. V is TRBV12-3 or TRBV12-4 and J is TRBJ2-1; no firm D call. The CDR3 has 13 amino acids. Trimming shortened V by 4 bases and J by 6 bases, and 10 bases separated the two germline ends. The CDR3 spells CASSSPLGNEQFF. CDR3 nucleotides: TGTGCCAGCAGTTCTCCCCTCGGCAATGAGCAGTTCTTC.

Only a few counts were recorded for this clonotype. The J gene is TRBJ2-1, the V gene TRBV18, with D tentatively TRBD1 or TRBD2 (5 bases each). CDR3 length equals 16 residues. Looked up from germline, CDR1 is KGHSH and CDR2 is LQKENI. Between the trimmed V and J ends, which lost 1 base and 1 base, there was a span of 11 bases. In DNA form, the CDR3 reads TGTGCCAGCTCACCACTTGGGACCCCATCCTACAATGAGCAGTTCTTC. This gives the protein CASSPLGTPSYNEQFF.

This chain connects TRBV5-1 to TRBJ2-3, with 15 bases identical to TRBD2. J gave up 5 bases and V 1 base, and 8 bases lay outside the gene matches. CDR1 SGHRS and CDR2 YFSETQ come from the germline V gene. This CDR3 has 18 residues. The CDR3: CASSLRGTSGRNIDTQYF. The CDR3 bases are TGCGCCAGCAGCTTGCGTGGGACTAGCGGGAGGAATATAGATACGCAGTATTTT.

This clonotype turned up a few times. This rearrangement joins TRBV4-3 to TRBJ1-5, with 8 bases matching TRBD1. The V segment lost 1 base and the J segment 7 bases; nucleotides outside the gene matches: 3. CDR3 size: 14 residues. CDR1 is LGHNA, CDR2 YSLEER, per germline. The CDR3 region has the DNA TGCGCCAGCAGCCAAGCCAGGGGGCAACAGCCCCAGCATTTT. Its translation: CASSQARGQQPQHF.